This T cell receptor (beta chain) was sequenced for a study of T cell changes during pregnancy in multiple sclerosis. The data were produced by immunoSEQ multiplex PCR, yet TCRdb's version contains in-frame clones alone and is incomplete. The profile shows under 95,000 clones, 90% to 95% of them singletons. From germline, CDR1 is MNHNS and CDR2 SASEGT. V gave up 5 bases and J gave up 0 bases; unmatched junction bases: 2. The CDR3 runs to 15 residues. This chain links TRBV6-1 with TRBJ2-2, with TRBD2 matching over 8 bases. The sample was peripheral blood, taken in the second trimester of pregnancy. The sequence was collected from a female donor in good health, enrolled as a control in a pregnancy study. The CDR3 loop is CASSHSGTNTGELFF. CDR3 sequence (DNA): TGTGCCAGCAGTCATAGCGGGACGAACACCGGGGAGCTGTTTTTT.